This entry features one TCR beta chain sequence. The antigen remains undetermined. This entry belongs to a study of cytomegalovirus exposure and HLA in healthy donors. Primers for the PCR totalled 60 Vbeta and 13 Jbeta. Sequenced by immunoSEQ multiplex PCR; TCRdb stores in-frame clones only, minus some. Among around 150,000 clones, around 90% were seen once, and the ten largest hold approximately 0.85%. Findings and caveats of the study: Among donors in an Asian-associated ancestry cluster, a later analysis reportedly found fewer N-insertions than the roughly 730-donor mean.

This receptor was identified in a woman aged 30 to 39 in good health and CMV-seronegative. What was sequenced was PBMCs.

CDR3 bases: TGTGCCTGGACAGGCTTTAGCTCTGGAAACACCATATATTTT. This translates into CAWTGFSSGNTIYF. The chain uses TRBV30 and TRBJ1-3; D remains unclear. Germline V lookup: CDR1 GTSNPN, CDR2 SVGIG (reference sequence). CDR3 size: 14 residues. V was cut by 4 bases and J by 0 bases, with 10 bases left in between.